Presented here are 15 T cell receptor beta chains from one specimen sequenced in a study of blood T cell repertoires in COVID-19. The method was immunoSEQ multiplex PCR; TCRdb's version includes in-frame clones alone and lacks a portion of them. The sample lists 150,000 to 250,000 clones; roughly 77% were seen once. The specimen was peripheral blood. The receptors were gathered from a woman in her forties with COVID-19, enrolled during active disease.

The V gene is TRBV19, the J gene TRBJ2-1, with D possibly TRBD1 on 6 matching bases. Trimming removed 5 bases from V and 8 bases from J, with 19 bases in between. The CDR3 runs to 15 residues. Germline V lookup: CDR1 LNHDA, CDR2 SQIVND (reference sequence). CDR3 loop: CASSGGHALPHEQFF. The CDR3 DNA sequence: TGTGCCAGTAGTGGGGGACACGCCTTACCCCATGAGCAGTTCTTC.

V is TRBV5-1 and J is TRBJ1-5; TRBD1 aligns across 8 bases. The CDR3 runs to 16 residues. The germline CDR1 and CDR2 sequences are SGHRS and YFSETQ. V lost 0 bases to trimming and J lost 2 bases; unmatched junction nucleotides: 4. The CDR3 DNA sequence: TGCGCCAGCAGCTTGGGGGGACAGGAAGGCAATCAGCCCCAGCATTTT. Protein sequence: CASSLGGQEGNQPQHF. The whole variable domain, remainder taken from reference TRBV5-1 and TRBJ1-5, is KAGVTQTPRYLIKTRGQQVTLSCSPISGHRSVSWYQQTPGQGLQFLFEYFSETQRNKGNFPGRFSGRQFSNSRSEMNVSTLELGDSALYLCASSLGGQEGNQPQHFGDGTRLSIL.

This clone has just one count. This chain connects TRBV11-3 to TRBJ2-5; 9 bases align to TRBD1. The germline gives CDR1 SGHNT, CDR2 YENEEA. CDR3 length equals 14 residues. Losses at the gene ends were 1 base for V and 5 bases for J; bases not matched to a gene: 2. The CDR3 DNA follows: TGTGCCAGCAGCTTAGGGACAGGGGCGGAGACCCAGTACTTC. Amino acids: CASSLGTGAETQYF.

The chain combines TRBV2 with TRBJ1-1, with D possibly TRBD1 on 6 matching bases. The germline CDR1 and CDR2 sequences are SNHLY and FYNNEI. The V end was cut by 5 bases, the J end by 8 bases, with 12 bases between. The CDR3 is made up of 12 amino acids. For the CDR3, the DNA is TGTGCCAGCAGTCCCGAGAGGGGGGAAGCTTTCTTT. Protein product: CASSPERGEAFF.

The chain carries TRBV9 and TRBJ1-6; D not resolved. Germline-derived CDR1 and CDR2 are SGDLS and YYNGEE. The CDR3 loop spans 15 amino acids. V lost 3 bases to trimming and J lost 7 bases, with 14 bases between them. The CDR3 here is CASSGSNRGNSPLHF. DNA for the CDR3: TGTGCCAGCAGCGGGTCGAACCGTGGCAATTCACCCCTCCACTTT. Using reference TRBV9 and TRBJ1-6 for the parts outside the CDR3, the full variable domain is DSGVTQTPKHLITATGQRVTLRCSPRSGDLSVYWYQQSLDQGLQFLIQYYNGEERAKGNILERFSAQQFPDLHSELNLSSLELGDSALYFCASSGSNRGNSPLHFGNGTRLTVT.

The V call is TRBV27, the J call TRBJ1-2; 8 bases are a match to TRBD1. In germline, CDR1 is MNHEY, CDR2 SMNVEV (reference sequence). With V trimmed by 4 bases and J by 6 bases, 13 bases remained unmatched. The CDR3 covers 16 residues. The CDR3 loop reads CASSSQAGGPGNGYTF. The CDR3 DNA is TGTGCCAGCAGTTCGCAAGCAGGGGGCCCTGGTAATGGCTACACCTTC.

The rearrangement joins TRBV29-1 to TRBJ2-1; D possibly corresponds to TRBD1 (7 bases). The ends were cut back, 7 bases at V and 2 bases at J, with 18 bases in the middle. CDR3 length equals 15 residues. Germline V gene data show CDR1 as SQVTM and CDR2 as ANQGSEA. CDR3: CSASGGGDPYNEQFF. The DNA for the CDR3 is TGCAGCGCCAGTGGAGGGGGCGACCCCTACAATGAGCAGTTCTTC.

V usage is TRBV9 and J usage is TRBJ2-7; 8 positions match TRBD1. Germline V CDR1 and CDR2: SGDLS, YYNGEE. The CDR3 spans 14 residues. The V gene end was trimmed by 7 bases and the J gene end by 3 bases; junction bases not matched to a gene: 9. CDR3 sequence (DNA): TGTGCCAGCGGGCGAGGGGACAGGCTCTACGAGCAGTACTTC. This encodes CASGRGDRLYEQYF.

The V gene is TRBV5-8, the J gene TRBJ2-7, with 9 bases that match TRBD1. There are 14 residues in the CDR3. With 4 bases clipped from V and 6 bases from J, the junction kept 8 bases outside the gene matches. Germline lookup yields CDR1 SGHTS and CDR2 YDEGEE. CDR3 DNA: TGTGCCAGCAGCCCTGTAGGGACAGGGTTCGAGCAGTACTTC. This codes for CASSPVGTGFEQYF.

The chain recombines TRBV5-1 with TRBJ2-4, with 10 bases fitting TRBD1. V shed 6 bases and J 6 bases; nucleotides not matched to a gene: 9. The CDR3 runs to 15 residues. Germline V gives CDR1 SGHRS, CDR2 YFSETQ. This CDR3 is CASTPRDRGRNIQYF. In DNA form, the CDR3 reads TGCGCCAGCACCCCCCGGGACAGGGGAAGAAACATTCAGTACTTC. Full variable domain (missing parts from reference TRBV5-1 and TRBJ2-4): KAGVTQTPRYLIKTRGQQVTLSCSPISGHRSVSWYQQTPGQGLQFLFEYFSETQRNKGNFPGRFSGRQFSNSRSEMNVSTLELGDSALYLCASTPRDRGRNIQYFGAGTRLSVL.

The genes are TRBV10-3 and TRBJ2-3; 9 nucleotides align to TRBD2. The V gene end was trimmed by 10 bases and the J gene end by 2 bases; junction bases not matched to a gene: 7. The CDR3 totals 14 residues. Germline V gene sequence: CDR1 ENHRY, CDR2 SYGVKD. CDR3 nucleotide sequence: TGTGCCACCGGGACTAGCACGAACACAGATACGCAGTATTTT. The encoded protein is CATGTSTNTDTQYF.

The chain combines TRBV10-2 with TRBJ2-2; the match to TRBD2 covers 10 bases. CDR1 is WSHSY and CDR2 is SAAADI in the germline V gene. There are 15 residues in the CDR3. V lost 5 bases to trimming and J lost 2 bases; unmatched junction nucleotides: 2. CDR3 loop: CASSSGRDNTGELFF. In DNA, the CDR3 is TGCGCCAGCAGTAGCGGGAGGGATAACACCGGGGAGCTGTTTTTT.

J is TRBJ1-3 and V is TRBV7-2, with D perhaps matching TRBD1 (5 bases). The V gene's germline CDR1 is SGHTA and CDR2 FQGNSA. The CDR3 runs to 17 residues. Between the trimmed V and J ends, which lost 3 bases and 2 bases, there was a span of 17 bases. Here the CDR3 reads CASSFPSSKGTGNTIYF. CDR3 bases: TGTGCCAGCAGCTTTCCCTCTTCGAAGGGGACTGGAAACACCATATATTTT. The full variable domain, with the rest looked up from reference TRBV7-2 and TRBJ1-3, is GAGVSQSPSNKVTEKGKDVELRCDPISGHTALYWYRQSLGQGLEFLIYFQGNSAPDKSGLPSDRFSAERTGGSVSTLTIQRTQQEDSAVYLCASSFPSSKGTGNTIYFGEGSWLTVV.

J is TRBJ2-3 and V is TRBV2; 7 bases line up with TRBD2. The V gene's germline CDR1 is SNHLY and CDR2 FYNNEI. J gave up 1 base and V 10 bases, and 23 bases lay outside the gene matches. The CDR3 extends over 19 amino acids. The CDR3 is CATPRGSFGEGTGTDTQYF. The CDR3 DNA sequence: TGTGCCACCCCCCGAGGGTCCTTTGGGGAGGGAACGGGCACAGATACGCAGTATTTT.

This chain links TRBV7-2 with TRBJ2-3, with a weak D call TRBD2 (5 bases). Germline lookup yields CDR1 SGHTA and CDR2 FQGNSA. Trimming removed 5 bases from V and 1 base from J, with 10 bases in between. The CDR3 sequence is 14 residues long. The DNA for the CDR3 is TGTGCCAGCAGCCGTACGAGGGGCACAGATACGCAGTATTTT. It codes for CASSRTRGTDTQYF.